This passage covers 12 T cell receptor beta chains from one sample sequenced in a study of T cell responses to AZD1222 COVID-19 vaccine listed by TCRdb under 2021. Receptor amplification or capture employed the immunoSEQ multiplex PCR assay. TCRdb's version of the immuneACCESS table is confined to in-frame rearrangements and falls short of the full clone set. An unresolved V gene accounts for under half of the shortfall where checked; the remainder is of unknown origin. The sample table shows roughly 100,000 clones, and about 86% are seen once. The ten largest clonotypes hold more than 4.5% of the sample. The intended sense of this specimen's time point label: baseline before first vaccination. Specimen: peripheral blood, collected on day 0 of AZD1222 vaccination. All receptors come from an adult in good health.

This rearrangement joins TRBV28 to TRBJ1-4; 8 positions agree with TRBD1. Germline trimming cut 5 bases from V and 7 bases from J; bases unmatched to any gene: 6. The CDR3 is made up of 14 amino acids. Germline V gene lookup returns CDR1 MDHEN and CDR2 SYDVKM. Here the CDR3 reads CASSPRTGFEKLFF. CDR3 nucleotide sequence: TGTGCCAGCAGTCCAAGGACAGGGTTTGAAAAACTGTTTTTT.

The V and J genes are TRBV7-2 and TRBJ2-5; D perhaps matches TRBD1 (6 bases). V lost 5 bases, J lost 2 bases, and 12 bases lay in between. This CDR3 has 14 residues. Germline loops: CDR1 SGHTA, CDR2 FQGNSA. CDR3 in DNA: TGTGCCAGCAGCCTTCGGACAGCTCAAGAGACCCAGTACTTC. Translated, it gives CASSLRTAQETQYF. The variable domain in full, with the rest retrieved from reference TRBV7-2 and TRBJ2-5, is GAGVSQSPSNKVTEKGKDVELRCDPISGHTALYWYRQSLGQGLEFLIYFQGNSAPDKSGLPSDRFSAERTGGSVSTLTIQRTQQEDSAVYLCASSLRTAQETQYFGPGTRLLVL.

The genes are TRBV19 and TRBJ2-1; 11 nucleotides agree with TRBD2. Germline loops: CDR1 LNHDA, CDR2 SQIVND (reference sequence). The CDR3 spans 18 residues. Losses at the gene ends were 7 bases for V and 9 bases for J; bases not matched to a gene: 20. The CDR3 region is CASTPGWTSGRDIGEQFF. CDR3 DNA: TGTGCCAGTACCCCTGGTTGGACTAGCGGGCGGGACATAGGTGAGCAGTTCTTC.

The V and J genes are TRBV5-1 and TRBJ2-1; 9 bases agree with TRBD1. V dropped 4 bases and J dropped 7; count of bases not matched to a gene: 9. Germline V gene sequence: CDR1 SGHRS, CDR2 YFSETQ. The CDR3 loop spans 15 amino acids. The CDR3 sequence is CASSGPGTGLNEQFF. CDR3 sequence (DNA): TGCGCCAGCAGCGGGCCGGGGACAGGGTTAAATGAGCAGTTCTTC. Together with reference TRBV5-1 and TRBJ2-1, the CDR3 gives the full variable domain: KAGVTQTPRYLIKTRGQQVTLSCSPISGHRSVSWYQQTPGQGLQFLFEYFSETQRNKGNFPGRFSGRQFSNSRSEMNVSTLELGDSALYLCASSGPGTGLNEQFFGPGTRLTVL.

The chain uses TRBV27 and TRBJ2-3; perhaps TRBD1 as D (5 bases). V lost 5 bases to trimming and J lost 2 bases, with 17 bases between them. CDR3 size: 16 residues. Germline CDR1 and CDR2: MNHEY and SMNVEV (reference sequence). CDR3 nucleotide sequence: TGTGCCAGCAGTCCAAAACTACAGGAAAACACAGATACGCAGTATTTT. It is translated as CASSPKLQENTDTQYF.

The chain uses TRBV28 and TRBJ1-4; 7 positions match TRBD1. V was clipped by 5 bases and J by 4 bases; unmatched bases: 7. The CDR3 spans 15 residues. The germline V gene has CDR1 MDHEN and CDR2 SYDVKM. The CDR3 protein is CASSTRQGHNEKLFF. Written as DNA, the CDR3 is TGTGCCAGCAGTACCCGACAGGGACATAATGAAAAACTGTTTTTT.

The chain employs TRBV6-4 and TRBJ1-6, with unresolved D. This CDR3 contains 14 residues. V lost 6 bases to trimming and J lost 7 bases, with 13 bases between them. Looked up from germline, CDR1 is MRHNA and CDR2 is SNTAGT. Here the CDR3 DNA reads TGTGCCAGCAGATTAGACAATCGCAATTCACCCCTCCACTTT. Translating it yields CASRLDNRNSPLHF.

This chain links TRBV28 with TRBJ2-3; 9 nucleotides line up with TRBD1. CDR1 is MDHEN, CDR2 SYDVKM, per germline. The ends lost 5 bases at V and 4 bases at J; junction bases unmatched: 4. The CDR3 sequence is 14 residues long. The CDR3 nucleotides are TGTGCCAGCAGTGACAGGGGGGTCTCAGATACGCAGTATTTT. Residues: CASSDRGVSDTQYF. Combining the CDR3 with reference TRBV28 and TRBJ2-3 gives the whole variable domain DVKVTQSSRYLVKRTGEKVFLECVQDMDHENMFWYRQDPGLGLRLIYFSYDVKMKEKGDIPEGYSVSREKKERFSLILESASTNQTSMYLCASSDRGVSDTQYFGPGTRLTVL.

The rearrangement links TRBV6-1 to TRBJ2-5, with a weak D call TRBD2 (5 bases). Germline CDR1 reads MNHNS; CDR2 reads SASEGT. V lost 0 bases and J lost 10, with 12 bases in between. The CDR3 has 13 amino acids. CDR3 nucleotides: TGTGCCAGCAGTGAAGCATCGGGGTCGAACCAGTACTTC. Its protein is CASSEASGSNQYF.

This clone occurred a few times. The chain carries TRBV28 and TRBJ2-1; D gene unclear. The V end was cut by 6 bases, the J end by 5 bases, with 5 bases between. The germline gives CDR1 MDHEN, CDR2 SYDVKM. The CDR3 runs to 11 residues. DNA for the CDR3: TGTGCCAGCAGCCGTAACAATGAGCAGTTCTTC. Translated: CASSRNNEQFF.

This clone came up a few times. The chain carries TRBV6-4 and TRBJ2-1; D is unclear. Per the germline V gene, CDR1 is MRHNA and CDR2 is SNTAGT. This CDR3 contains 13 residues. V was cut by 5 bases and J by 5 bases, with 10 bases left in between. The DNA of the CDR3 is TGTGCCAGCAGTTTGGAGAGAAACAATGAGCAGTTCTTC. It codes for CASSLERNNEQFF.

This sequence joins TRBV6-6 and TRBJ2-1, with 8 bases that match TRBD2. J gave up 8 bases and V 6 bases, and 6 bases lay outside the gene matches. This CDR3 is 13 amino acids long. Germline-derived CDR1 and CDR2 are MNHNY and SVGAGI (reference sequence). This chain's CDR3 is CASSRRGAYEQFF. DNA of the CDR3: TGTGCCAGCAGCAGGCGGGGGGCCTATGAGCAGTTCTTC.